This paragraph reports one TCR beta chain. The record originates from a study of blood T cell repertoires in COVID-19. The wider study: The United States, Italy and Spain supplied acute and convalescent COVID-19 samples.

This CDR3 comprises 13 residues. After removal of 4 bases from V and 4 bases from J, the junction contained 3 bases not matched to a gene. Those enrolled, adults aged about 18 to 95 years, came from some 25 US areas. Recovery meant two consecutive negative NP/OP PCR tests, professional clearance, or resolved symptoms. Using immunoSEQ multiplex PCR, the repertoire was profiled, and TCRdb retains in-frame clones only, with some absent. The repertoire has 430,000 or so clones, roughly 88% of them found once; the top ten carry less than 2%. Input material: PBMCs or T cells enriched from blood (not recorded which). The chain uses TRBV12-3 or TRBV12-4 and TRBJ1-2, with 7 bases identical to TRBD1. This receptor was taken from a woman in her forties who had recovered from COVID-19. For the CDR3, the DNA is TGTGCCAGCAGTTCGACAGGGATCTATGGCTACACCTTC. It encodes CASSSTGIYGYTF.